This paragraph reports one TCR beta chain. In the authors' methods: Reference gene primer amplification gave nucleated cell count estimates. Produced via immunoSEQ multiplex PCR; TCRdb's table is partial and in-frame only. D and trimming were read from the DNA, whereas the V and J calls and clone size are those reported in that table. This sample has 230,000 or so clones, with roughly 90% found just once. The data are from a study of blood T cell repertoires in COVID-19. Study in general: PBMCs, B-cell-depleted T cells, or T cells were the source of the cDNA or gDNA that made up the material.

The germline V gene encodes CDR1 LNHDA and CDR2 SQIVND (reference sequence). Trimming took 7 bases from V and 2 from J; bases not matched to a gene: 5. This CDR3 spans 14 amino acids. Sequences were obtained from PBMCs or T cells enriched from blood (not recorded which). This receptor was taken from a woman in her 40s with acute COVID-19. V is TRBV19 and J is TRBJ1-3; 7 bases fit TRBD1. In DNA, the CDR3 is TGTGCCAGTACAAACAGGGGACCTGGAAACACCATATATTTT. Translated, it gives CASTNRGPGNTIYF.